Shown below are 16 T cell receptor beta chains from a single sample sequenced in a study of a mutant IDH1 vaccine in newly diagnosed glioma (dated by TCRdb to the early 2020s). Their cognate antigens are unknown. Library preparation was by the immunoSEQ multiplex PCR assay. TCRdb retrieved this table from immuneACCESS and kept in-frame rearrangements only. Not all clones are present; in checked studies, unresolved V genes account for under half, and no reason is known for the remainder. This sample has 35,000 or so clones in its table, and about 80% of those were observed once. The top ten hold roughly 24% of the sample. Reading the label with the study, this specimen's time point is: week 5, during vaccination. A 20-mer mutant IDH1 peptide at 300 micrograms in Montanide made up each vaccine dose, which was injected subcutaneously together with topical imiquimod. This specimen was PBMCs, taken from a glioma patient whose treatment included an IDH1 peptide vaccine. All receptors derive from a man aged 25-45 years with glioma.

Here the CDR3 reads CASSQATTRGSYEQYF. The CDR3, as DNA: TGCGCCAGCAGCCAAGCCACGACCCGGGGCTCCTACGAGCAGTACTTC. This rearrangement joins TRBV4-1 to TRBJ2-7, with D possibly TRBD2 on 5 matching bases. CDR1 MGHRA and CDR2 YSYEKL come from the germline V gene. CDR3 size: 16 residues. Trimming stripped 1 base from V and 0 bases from J, with 13 bases between.

This clone was recorded only once. This chain joins TRBV10-3 and TRBJ2-2, with D possibly being TRBD2 (5 bases). This CDR3 has 15 amino acids. CDR1 is ENHRY and CDR2 is SYGVKD in the germline V gene. V lost 5 bases to trimming and J lost 4 bases, with 14 bases between them. CDR3: CAISSPNRGTGELFF. DNA of the CDR3: TGTGCCATCAGTAGCCCGAACCGGGGCACCGGGGAGCTGTTTTTT.

V usage is TRBV5-5 and J usage is TRBJ2-3, with TRBD2 as a possible D gene (6 bases). Trimming removed 4 bases from V and 3 bases from J, with 12 bases in between. The CDR3 runs to 14 residues. CDR1 and CDR2 from the germline V gene are SGHKS and YYEKEE (reference sequence). Here the CDR3 reads CASSPVAGTDTQYF. The CDR3 nucleotides read TGTGCCAGCAGCCCGGTTGCGGGAACAGATACGCAGTATTTT.

This rearrangement joins TRBV6-1 to TRBJ1-1, with 10 bases that match TRBD1. V was pared by 6 bases and J by 6 bases, with 4 bases of the junction left unmatched. CDR1 MNHNS and CDR2 SASEGT come from the germline V gene. The CDR3 contains 13 residues. CDR3 DNA sequence: TGTGCCAGCAGGGGACAGGGGAGGTCTGAAGCTTTCTTT. Translating gives CASRGQGRSEAFF.

The chain has TRBV28 and TRBJ1-5; no reliable D call. The CDR3 is made up of 14 amino acids. V lost 3 bases and J lost 0, with 6 bases in between. Germline V CDR1 and CDR2: MDHEN, SYDVKM. Here the CDR3 reads CASSLTVSNQPQHF. The CDR3 coding sequence is TGTGCCAGCAGTTTGACGGTTAGCAATCAGCCCCAGCATTTT.

The chain couples TRBV5-1 to TRBJ2-5, with 9 bases identical to TRBD2. With 4 bases clipped from V and 5 bases from J, the junction kept 15 bases outside the gene matches. Per germline, CDR1 SGHRS and CDR2 YFSETQ. The CDR3 runs 17 residues. Written as DNA, the CDR3 is TGCGCCAGCAGCCCCGAAGGTCTAGCGGGATCAAGGGAGACCCAGTACTTC. This translates into CASSPEGLAGSRETQYF.

The chain employs TRBV7-6 and TRBJ2-1, with a weak D call TRBD2 (7 bases). The CDR3 is made up of 15 amino acids. Trimming pared 0 bases from V and 9 bases from J, leaving 15 bases between. The germline V gene has CDR1 SGHVS and CDR2 FNYEAQ. CDR3 DNA sequence: TGTGCCAGCAGCTTAGCTTTGGGAGGGGGGGGTGAGCAGTTCTTC. Protein: CASSLALGGGGEQFF.

This rearrangement joins TRBV5-1 to TRBJ1-2; a possible D gene is TRBD1 (5 bases). V lost 0 bases to trimming and J lost 2 bases, with 8 bases between them. The CDR3 extends over 14 amino acids. Germline V CDR1 and CDR2: SGHRS, YFSETQ. The CDR3 DNA follows: TGCGCCAGCAGCTTGGGACAGCCGAACTATGGCTACACCTTC. The encoded protein is CASSLGQPNYGYTF.

This chain joins TRBV18 and TRBJ2-2, with 7 bases identical to TRBD1. After removal of 5 bases from V and 5 bases from J, the junction contained 11 bases not matched to a gene. Per germline, CDR1 KGHSH and CDR2 LQKENI. This CDR3 region has 16 residues. In DNA, the CDR3 is TGTGCCAGCTCATCTCGACAGGGAAGAGGAACCGGGGAGCTGTTTTTT. It yields the protein CASSSRQGRGTGELFF.

The V gene is TRBV6-1, the J gene TRBJ2-2; TRBD1 is a possible D gene (7 bases). Looked up from germline, CDR1 is MNHNS and CDR2 is SASEGT. Trimming stripped 6 bases from V and 6 bases from J, with 14 bases between. This CDR3 spans 14 amino acids. In DNA, the CDR3 is TGTGCCAGCAGAGGCGGGACAGAGGCCGGGGAGCTGTTTTTT. Its protein product is CASRGGTEAGELFF.

The chain employs TRBV6-1 and TRBJ1-2; D uncertain. V lost 7 bases and J 1 base, leaving 7 bases between the germline ends. CDR3 length equals 12 residues. The germline V gene encodes CDR1 MNHNS and CDR2 SASEGT. The CDR3 reads CASTQINYGYTF. CDR3 bases: TGTGCCAGCACCCAAATTAACTATGGCTACACCTTC.

This clone was counted between two and nine times. The V and J genes are TRBV18 and TRBJ1-2, with D unclear. Germline V lookup: CDR1 KGHSH, CDR2 LQKENI. This CDR3 has 14 amino acids. V lost 7 bases to trimming and J lost 4 bases, with 16 bases between them. The CDR3 DNA reads as TGTGCCAGCTACTCCCCGACGGTTGGCTATGGCTACACCTTC. Translated, it gives CASYSPTVGYGYTF.

This chain joins TRBV2 and TRBJ1-1; no reliable D call. Germline-derived CDR1 and CDR2 are SNHLY and FYNNEI. The CDR3 length is 14 residues. Trimming shortened V by 0 bases and J by 6 bases, and 11 bases separated the two germline ends. The CDR3 reads CASSEASGVAEAFF. CDR3 bases: TGTGCCAGCAGTGAAGCTTCCGGGGTTGCTGAAGCTTTCTTT.

This sequence joins TRBV30 and TRBJ2-7, with 10 bases aligning to TRBD1. This CDR3 region has 12 residues. The V gene's germline CDR1 is GTSNPN and CDR2 SVGIG (reference sequence). With V trimmed by 5 bases and J by 5 bases, 3 bases remained unmatched. The CDR3 DNA follows: TGTGCCTGGGACAGGGGGCCGCACGAGCAGTACTTC. This sequence encodes CAWDRGPHEQYF.

In its sample, this clone ranks as medium-sized. The rearrangement joins TRBV30 to TRBJ2-1; D gene unclear. V was cut by 0 bases and J by 0 bases, with 6 bases left in between. Germline-derived CDR1 and CDR2 are GTSNPN and SVGIG (reference sequence). The CDR3 runs to 14 residues. The CDR3 loop is CAWSVHASYNEQFF. CDR3 sequence (DNA): TGTGCCTGGAGTGTACACGCCTCCTACAATGAGCAGTTCTTC.

The rearrangement joins TRBV2 to TRBJ2-3, with TRBD2 matching 7 bases. This CDR3 is built from 14 residues. Germline trimming cut 6 bases from V and 0 bases from J; bases unmatched to any gene: 3. Germline assignment: CDR1 SNHLY and CDR2 FYNNEI. The CDR3 region is CASSYSGSTDTQYF. Here the CDR3 DNA reads TGTGCCAGCAGCTATAGCGGGAGCACAGATACGCAGTATTTT.